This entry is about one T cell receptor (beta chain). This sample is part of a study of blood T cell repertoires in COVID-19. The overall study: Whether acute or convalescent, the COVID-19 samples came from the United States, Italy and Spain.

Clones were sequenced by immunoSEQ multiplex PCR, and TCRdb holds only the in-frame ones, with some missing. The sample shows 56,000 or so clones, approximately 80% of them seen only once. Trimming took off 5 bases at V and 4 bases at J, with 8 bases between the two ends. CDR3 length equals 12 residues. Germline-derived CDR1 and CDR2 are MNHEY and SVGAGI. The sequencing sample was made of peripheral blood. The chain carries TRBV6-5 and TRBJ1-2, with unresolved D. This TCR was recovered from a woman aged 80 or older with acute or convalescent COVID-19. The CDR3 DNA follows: TGTGCCAGCAGTCGGGAAGGCTATGGCTACACCTTC. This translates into CASSREGYGYTF.